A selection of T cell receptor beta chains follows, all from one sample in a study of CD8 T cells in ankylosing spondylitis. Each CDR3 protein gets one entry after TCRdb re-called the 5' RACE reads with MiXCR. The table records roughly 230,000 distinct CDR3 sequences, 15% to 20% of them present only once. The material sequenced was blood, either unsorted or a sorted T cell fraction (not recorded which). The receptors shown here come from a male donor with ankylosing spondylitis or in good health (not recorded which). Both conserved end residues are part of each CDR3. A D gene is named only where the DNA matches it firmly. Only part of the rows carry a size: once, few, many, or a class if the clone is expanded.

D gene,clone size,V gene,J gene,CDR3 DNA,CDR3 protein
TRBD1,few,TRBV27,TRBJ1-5,TGTGCCAGCAGTGCCCTGACAGGGGGCAACAATCAGCCCCAGCATTTT,CASSALTGGNNQPQHF
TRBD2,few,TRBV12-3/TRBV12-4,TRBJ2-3,TGTGCCAGCACGATTCCGGGACTAGTGTTGTATTTT,CASTIPGLVLYF
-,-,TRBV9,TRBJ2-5,TGTGCCAGCAGCCCCCGAGAGGGGACACTTCTAATAGGCCAAGAGACCCAGTACTTC,CASSPREGTLLIGQETQYF
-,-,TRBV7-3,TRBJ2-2,TGTGCCAGCAGCTTATCCCCGACTGTAGGGAACACCGGGGAGCTGTTTTTT,CASSLSPTVGNTGELFF
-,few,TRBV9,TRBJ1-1,TGTGCCAGCAGCGTAGAACAGAAGAACACTGAAGCTTTCTTT,CASSVEQKNTEAFF
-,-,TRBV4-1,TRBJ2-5,TGCGCCAGCAGCCAAGGAGTCCTTGGGGGGGAGACCCAGTACTTC,CASSQGVLGGETQYF
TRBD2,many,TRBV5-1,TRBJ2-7,TGCGCCAGCAGTGGGACTAGCGGGAAAGTCGACGAGCAGTACTTC,CASSGTSGKVDEQYF
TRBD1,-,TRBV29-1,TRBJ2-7,TGCAGCGGGACAGGGGCAGCCTACGAGCAGTACTTC,CSGTGAAYEQYF
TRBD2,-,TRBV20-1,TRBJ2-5,TGCAGTGCGACCGTCGGGCGGGGGGAGACCCAGTACTTC,CSATVGRGETQYF
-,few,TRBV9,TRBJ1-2,TGTGCCAGCAGCGTAGAGACTGGCGGCTACACCTTC,CASSVETGGYTF
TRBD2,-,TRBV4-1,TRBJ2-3,TGCGCCAGCAGCCAACAACCTGGGGGGGTCGGAGATACGCAGTATTTT,CASSQQPGGVGDTQYF
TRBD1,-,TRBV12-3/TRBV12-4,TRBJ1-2,TGTGCCAGCACACAGGGGGGGCTAGGCTACACCTTC,CASTQGGLGYTF
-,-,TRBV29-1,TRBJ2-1,TGCAGCGTTGAAGATCCATCGGCAGCCTACTACAATGAGCAGTTCTTC,CSVEDPSAAYYNEQFF
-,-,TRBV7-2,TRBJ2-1,TGTGCCAGCAGCTTATACCACAGCATCAATGAGCAGTTCTTC,CASSLYHSINEQFF
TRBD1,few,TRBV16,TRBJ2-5,TGTGCCAGCAGCACAGGGGAAGAGACCCAGTACTTC,CASSTGEETQYF
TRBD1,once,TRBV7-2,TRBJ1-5,TGTGCCAGCAGCTTATCGACAGGGATGGGGCGGCCCCAGCATTTT,CASSLSTGMGRPQHF
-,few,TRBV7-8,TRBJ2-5,TGTGCCAGCAGCTTATTGGTCCGGGACAAGGAAAACGAAGAGACCCAGTACTTC,CASSLLVRDKENEETQYF
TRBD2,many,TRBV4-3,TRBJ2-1,TGCGCCAGCAGCCCCAGCCCAGCGGGAGGGCCCGATGAGCAGTTCTTC,CASSPSPAGGPDEQFF
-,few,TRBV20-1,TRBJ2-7,TGCAGTGCTAGTCCCCCAGTAAGCTACGAGCAGTACTTC,CSASPPVSYEQYF
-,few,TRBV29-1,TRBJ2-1,TGCAGCGTTGTTGGAGTCTACAATGAGCAGTTCTTC,CSVVGVYNEQFF
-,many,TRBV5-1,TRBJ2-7,TGCGCCAGCAGCCCCGGTACGAGCCTCCACGAGCAGTACTTC,CASSPGTSLHEQYF
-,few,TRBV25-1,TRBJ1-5,TGTGCCAGCAGTGTTACAGGTAGCAATCAGCCCCAGCATTTT,CASSVTGSNQPQHF
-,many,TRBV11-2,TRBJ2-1,TGTGCCAGCAGCCCTGGTGAAATAGCAGGACCCTCCTACAATGAGCAGTTCTTC,CASSPGEIAGPSYNEQFF
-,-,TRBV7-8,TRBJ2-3,TGTGCCAGCAGCTTAGTCCGGGGGACCACAGATACGCAGTATTTT,CASSLVRGTTDTQYF
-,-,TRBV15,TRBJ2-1,TGTGCCACCAGCAGCAGTGCTCCAACGAGCTCCTACAATGAGCAGTTCTTC,CATSSSAPTSSYNEQFF